The clone carrying this T cell receptor (beta chain) came up once. Antigen specificity is unknown. Using immunoSEQ multiplex PCR, the repertoire was profiled, and TCRdb retains in-frame clones only, with some absent. The repertoire holds a few million clones, with just over 90% as singletons. The sample originates from a study of shared clonotypes between healthy human individuals. This CDR3 comprises 14 residues. CDR1 and CDR2 from the germline V gene are MNHEY and SMNVEV (reference sequence). The germline V and J ends were trimmed by 6 bases and 4 bases, with 15 bases remaining between them. Study results and limitations: Non-shared clonotypes were found to have lower generation probabilities than the clonotypes that were shared by all four of the sorted-subset donors. With few donors, the genetic and exposure-history diversity represented was limited.

Sequences were obtained from naive CD4+ T cells from PBMCs. Subset indicated: CD45RA+ positively selected. This TCR came from a man aged 18 to 30 in good health. Some clones in this sample may be carry-over from other donors' samples. This chain connects TRBV27 to TRBJ1-1, with TRBD1 as a possible D gene (6 bases). The CDR3 here is CASRPRRGGTEAFF. Written as DNA, the CDR3 is TGTGCCAGCAGACCACGTAGGGGGGGCACTGAAGCTTTCTTT.